A selection of T cell receptor beta chains follows, all from one sample in a study of regulatory T cells in long-lasting Graves disease. TCRdb re-analysed the multiplex PCR reads in MiXCR, keeping a single row per CDR3 protein. In the table there are around 300,000 distinct CDR3 sequences, 20% to 25% of which are singletons. This specimen consisted of peripheral blood mononuclear cells (PBMCs), obtained when the disease was refractory, from a patient treated with antithyroid drugs. Source of these receptors: a female donor with Graves disease. Both conserved end residues are part of each CDR3. The D gene is left open where the match is weak. Where a row states a size, it is once, few, many or the class of an expanded clone; other rows omit it.

abundance	j_gene	v_gene	d_gene	CDR3nt	CDR3aa
.	TRBJ2-2	TRBV3-1	TRBD2	TGTGCCAGCAGCGGGACTAGCGGAGGTGGGAACACCGGGGAGCTGTTTTTT	CASSGTSGGGNTGELFF
.	TRBJ2-7	TRBV27	TRBD1	TGTGCCAGCAGTTCCACACAGGGGGTAAATTTCCACGAGCAGTACTTC	CASSSTQGVNFHEQYF
few	TRBJ1-6	TRBV20-1	TRBD1	TGCAGTGTAGGGACAGGGTGGGGGGTTAGTAATTCACCCCTCCACTTT	CSVGTGWGVSNSPLHF
many	TRBJ2-7	TRBV9	.	TGTGCCAGCAGCGTAAGTATCACGGACAGCTACGAGCAGTACTTC	CASSVSITDSYEQYF
many	TRBJ2-7	TRBV18	TRBD2	TGTGCCAGCTCGTCGACTAGCGGGACGGACGAGCAGTACTTC	CASSSTSGTDEQYF
.	TRBJ1-1	TRBV10-3	.	TGTGCCATCAGTGAGTCCGCTTGGACGGACCACACTGAAGCTTTCTTT	CAISESAWTDHTEAFF
.	TRBJ2-4	TRBV30	.	TGTGCCTACATCCTGAGCCGGATCTTC	CAYILSRIF
.	TRBJ2-7	TRBV29-1	.	TGCAGCGTTGACGGAGGATACGAGCAGTACTTC	CSVDGGYEQYF
.	TRBJ2-7	TRBV27	TRBD2	TGTGCCAGCAGTTTATCGAGAGCGGGAGGCCTCTCCTACGAGCAGTACTTC	CASSLSRAGGLSYEQYF
few	TRBJ2-2	TRBV7-3	TRBD2	TGTGCCAGCAGCTTCAATCACTTCTGGCGGGAGGGCCCGGGCACCGGGGAGCTGTTTTTT	CASSFNHFWREGPGTGELFF
many	TRBJ1-2	TRBV28	TRBD1	TGTGCCAGCAGACACACCTTCGGGACAGGCGAACTTAACTATGGCTACACCTTC	CASRHTFGTGELNYGYTF
many	TRBJ2-7	TRBV13	TRBD1	TGTGCCAGCAGCTCGACAGGGTTATCAAGAGAGCAGTACTTC	CASSSTGLSREQYF
many	TRBJ2-1	TRBV12-3/TRBV12-4	.	TGTGCCAGCAGACCCTCCCCCCACTTGAGCTCCTACAATGAGCAGTTCTTC	CASRPSPHLSSYNEQFF
many	TRBJ1-1	TRBV28	TRBD1	TGTGCCAGCAGTCCCCGGGACAGGAGTGCGAACACTGAAGCTTTCTTT	CASSPRDRSANTEAFF
.	TRBJ2-5	TRBV5-8	TRBD1	TGTGCCAGCAGCGCAGGACAGGGACAAGAGACCCAGTACTTC	CASSAGQGQETQYF
.	TRBJ2-1	TRBV30	TRBD2	TGTGCCTGGAGTCTAGCGGGAGGGAATGAGCAGTTCTTC	CAWSLAGGNEQFF
.	TRBJ2-7	TRBV18	.	TGTGCCGGCTCACCGACAGGGACTATGTGGTCCTACGAGCAGTACTTC	CAGSPTGTMWSYEQYF
.	TRBJ2-7	TRBV20-1	.	TGCAGTGCCCAGGGGGGACGACGGACTTGGGAGCAGTACTTC	CSAQGGRRTWEQYF
.	TRBJ2-1	TRBV10-3	TRBD2	TGTGCCATCAGGCCCGGGACTAGCCCCTCAGCTTCCTACAATGAGCAGTTCTTC	CAIRPGTSPSASYNEQFF
.	TRBJ2-2	TRBV28	.	TGTGCCAGCAGTTTCGCAGGGGGAGGCACCGGGGAGCTGTTTTTT	CASSFAGGGTGELFF
many	TRBJ2-2	TRBV12-3/TRBV12-4	TRBD2	TGTGCCAGCAGTCGGGGACTAGCGAGCGGGGAGCTGTTTTTT	CASSRGLASGELFF
.	TRBJ2-7	TRBV7-9	.	TGTGCCAGCAGCTTGGGTGTGGGGCTGTCCTACGAGCAGTACTTC	CASSLGVGLSYEQYF
few	TRBJ2-2	TRBV29-1	TRBD1	TGCAGCGTTGGGACAGGGGGCACCGGGGAGCTGTTTTTT	CSVGTGGTGELFF
.	TRBJ1-2	TRBV7-9	.	TGTGCCAGCACGGGGGGCCAGGTTGTCAATGGCTACACCTTC	CASTGGQVVNGYTF
few	TRBJ2-1	TRBV20-1	.	TGCAGTGCTAGAGTTGTGGGGGACGATGAGCAGTTCTTC	CSARVVGDDEQFF
few	TRBJ2-2	TRBV20-1	.	TGCAGTGCTAGAGATCATGGGATGGGCGGGAAAGCGAACACCGGGGAGCTGTTTTTT	CSARDHGMGGKANTGELFF
few	TRBJ1-1	TRBV27	.	TGTGCCAGCAGCTATAGAGGGGGGGCCACTGAAGCTTTCTTT	CASSYRGGATEAFF
many	TRBJ1-1	TRBV20-1	.	TGCAGTGCTAGGGCCGGGTTCACTGAAGCTTTCTTT	CSARAGFTEAFF
.	TRBJ2-2	TRBV6-2/TRBV6-3	.	TGTGCCAGCAGTTTCGGGCCCCGTGGCACCGGGGAGCTGTTTTTT	CASSFGPRGTGELFF
.	TRBJ2-5	TRBV7-6	.	TGTGCCAGCAGCTTAGCGCATCAGGGGTCCGGGGCCCAGTACTTC	CASSLAHQGSGAQYF
few	TRBJ2-3	TRBV7-2	TRBD1	TGTGCCAGCAGCTTGACCGGGACAGGGCCCTTCGATACGCAGTATTTT	CASSLTGTGPFDTQYF
many	TRBJ1-5	TRBV2	TRBD1	TGTGCCAGCAGTGGCACCGGGACAGTTTATAGCAATCAGCCCCAGCATTTT	CASSGTGTVYSNQPQHF
.	TRBJ1-5	TRBV7-9	.	TGTGCCAGCAGCTGGGGGGGAAGAGGTCAGCCCCAGCATTTT	CASSWGGRGQPQHF